This TCR beta chain is drawn from a study of shared clonotypes between healthy human individuals. Study-level background: CD4 naive and memory got three plates each, CD8 naive two, CD8 memory one.

Clones were read by immunoSEQ multiplex PCR, and TCRdb kept only the in-frame ones, dropping some. Found here are about a million clones, about 80% of them singletons; the top ten hold approximately 1.5%. The CD4+ fraction was divided into a CD45RA+ naive subset and a CD45RA-negative memory subset. Details on this clone: Its antigen is as yet unknown.

Study results and caveats: In a few donors, roughly 5.2% of naive CD4 clonotypes appeared in common.

The clonotype was recovered from a man aged 18-30 years in good health. What was sequenced was memory CD4+ T cells sorted from blood. Stated subset: CD45RA-negative fraction.

CDR3 sequence reads: CASSQGSRRGYTF. CDR3 DNA sequence: TGTGCCAGTAGCCAAGGGAGTCGAAGGGGCTACACCTTC. The V gene is TRBV19, the J gene TRBJ1-2; D call uncertain. The V end lost 6 bases, the J end lost 8 bases, and 16 bases lay between the germline ends. Germline assignment: CDR1 LNHDA and CDR2 SQIVND (reference sequence). The CDR3 runs 13 residues. Using reference TRBV19 and TRBJ1-2 for the parts outside the CDR3, the full variable domain is DGGITQSPKYLFRKEGQNVTLSCEQNLNHDAMYWYRQDPGQGLRLIYYSQIVNDFQKGDIAEGYSVSREKKESFPLTVTSAQKNPTAFYLCASSQGSRRGYTFGSGTRLTVV.